The present T cell receptor beta chain was sequenced within a study of cytomegalovirus exposure and HLA in healthy donors. Study observations and caveats: Later, TCR association rates were found to vary by HLA locus, highest for DRB1 and lowest for HLA-C. An observed cluster of highly shared sequence variants was recorded as a likely sequencing artifact.

V lost 1 base, J lost 5 bases, and 8 bases lay in between. Germline V gives CDR1 SGHVS, CDR2 FQNEAQ. The CDR3 extends over 13 amino acids. Use of 60 Vbeta and 13 Jbeta primers characterized the PCR. Profiling relied on immunoSEQ multiplex PCR, and the TCRdb table lists in-frame clones only, not all of them. Counted here are just under 65,000 clones, over 75% occurring once; the ten biggest clones make up about 4.5%. For this clone: The antigen remains undetermined.

This sequence joins TRBV7-8 and TRBJ1-1; D gene uncertain. The sequence was obtained from a woman aged 25 to 39 in good health and CMV-seronegative. The sequenced sample consisted of PBMCs. The CDR3 region is CASSLVVRTEAFF. The CDR3 coding sequence is TGTGCCAGCAGCTTAGTGGTGAGGACTGAAGCTTTCTTT.